These T cell receptor beta chains were read from a single sample in a study of human T cells and chemical hapten exposure. TCRdb reprocessed the RACE reads with MiXCR, giving one entry per CDR3 protein. The sample lists approximately 75,000 distinct CDR3 sequences, 6.5% to 10% occurring once. Here the sequenced sample was whole blood, taken in connection with sensitization to the hapten diphenylcyclopropenone (DPC). Receptor source: a woman aged 45-65 years with alopecia areata. Some clones in this sample may be carry-over from other donors' samples. The CDR3 runs from the conserved cysteine through the conserved F or W. D genes are given only for firm matches. Expanded clones are given a class, and other clones once, few, many or no size at all.

d_call: NA; v_call: TRBV6-6; j_call: TRBJ1-1; clone_size: few; cdr3_nt: TGTGCCAGCAGTTACTCCAGACGGATGAACACTGAAGCTTTCTTT; cdr3_aa: CASSYSRRMNTEAFF
d_call: TRBD1; v_call: TRBV24-1; j_call: TRBJ1-1; clone_size: many; cdr3_nt: TGTGCCACCAGTGATCCAACAGGGGGGAACACTGAAGCTTTCTTT; cdr3_aa: CATSDPTGGNTEAFF
d_call: NA; v_call: TRBV12-3/TRBV12-4; j_call: TRBJ1-2; clone_size: many; cdr3_nt: TGTGCCAGCAGTTTGTTTCAGAACTATGGCTACACCTTC; cdr3_aa: CASSLFQNYGYTF
d_call: NA; v_call: TRBV7-9; j_call: TRBJ2-7; clone_size: NA; cdr3_nt: TGTGCCAGCAGCTACGGCCGGTACGAGCAGTACTTC; cdr3_aa: CASSYGRYEQYF
d_call: NA; v_call: TRBV2; j_call: TRBJ1-5; clone_size: few; cdr3_nt: TGTGCCAGCACCTTTGTCCTTGATCAGCCCCAGCATTTT; cdr3_aa: CASTFVLDQPQHF
d_call: NA; v_call: TRBV5-4; j_call: TRBJ2-7; clone_size: NA; cdr3_nt: TGTGCCAGCAGCTTGTTTGGGGGCTACGAGCAGTACTTC; cdr3_aa: CASSLFGGYEQYF
d_call: NA; v_call: TRBV4-1; j_call: TRBJ1-4; clone_size: NA; cdr3_nt: TGCGCCAGCAGCCAAGTGGGACGGGCTAATGAAAAACTGTTTTTT; cdr3_aa: CASSQVGRANEKLFF
d_call: NA; v_call: TRBV28; j_call: TRBJ2-1; clone_size: NA; cdr3_nt: TGTGCCAGCAGTTTATTGGGTGGCGGTGAGCAGTTCTTC; cdr3_aa: CASSLLGGGEQFF
d_call: NA; v_call: TRBV20-1; j_call: TRBJ1-6; clone_size: few; cdr3_nt: TGCAGTGCTAGCAGAGGGGGGATATCACCCCTCCACTTT; cdr3_aa: CSASRGGISPLHF
d_call: NA; v_call: TRBV6-1; j_call: TRBJ1-1; clone_size: NA; cdr3_nt: TGTGCCAGCATCCGAAAATCGGGGATGAACACTGAAGCTTTCTTT; cdr3_aa: CASIRKSGMNTEAFF
d_call: NA; v_call: TRBV27; j_call: TRBJ1-1; clone_size: many; cdr3_nt: TGTGCCAGCAGCCGACAGATCATTAACACTGAAGCTTTCTTT; cdr3_aa: CASSRQIINTEAFF
d_call: NA; v_call: TRBV6-2/TRBV6-3; j_call: TRBJ1-1; clone_size: many; cdr3_nt: TGTGCCAGCAGTTGGGGTACTGAAGCTTTCTTT; cdr3_aa: CASSWGTEAFF
d_call: NA; v_call: TRBV13; j_call: TRBJ2-2; clone_size: NA; cdr3_nt: TGTGCCAGCAGCCATCAGGGGTACACCGGGGAGCTGTTTTTT; cdr3_aa: CASSHQGYTGELFF
d_call: NA; v_call: TRBV18; j_call: TRBJ1-2; clone_size: many; cdr3_nt: TGTGCCAGCTCCCCAATCCGACAGAATATCTATGGCTACACCTTC; cdr3_aa: CASSPIRQNIYGYTF
d_call: NA; v_call: TRBV7-8; j_call: TRBJ1-4; clone_size: many; cdr3_nt: TGTGCCAGCAGCTTAAAAGGGTGGAGGGGTTTGGGGGAAAAACTGTTTTTT; cdr3_aa: CASSLKGWRGLGEKLFF
d_call: NA; v_call: TRBV28; j_call: TRBJ1-5; clone_size: many; cdr3_nt: TGTGCCAGCAGGAGGGGTGGCCAGCCCCAGCATTTT; cdr3_aa: CASRRGGQPQHF
d_call: TRBD2; v_call: TRBV7-8; j_call: TRBJ2-3; clone_size: few; cdr3_nt: TGTGCCAGCAGCTCCCCCGGCGGGGGGGGGACAGATACGCAGTATTTT; cdr3_aa: CASSSPGGGGTDTQYF
d_call: TRBD1; v_call: TRBV4-2; j_call: TRBJ1-1; clone_size: NA; cdr3_nt: TGTGCCAGCAGCCAACGACAGGGGACTGAAGCTTTCTTT; cdr3_aa: CASSQRQGTEAFF
d_call: NA; v_call: TRBV21-1; j_call: TRBJ2-1; clone_size: few; cdr3_nt: TGTGCCAGCGCCAACCGGGAGTTCCGCAATGAGCAGTTCTTC; cdr3_aa: CASANREFRNEQFF
d_call: NA; v_call: TRBV7-8; j_call: TRBJ1-5; clone_size: NA; cdr3_nt: TGTGCCAGCAGCTTATCAGGGGTGTTGGGCAATCAGCCCCAGCATTTT; cdr3_aa: CASSLSGVLGNQPQHF
d_call: TRBD2; v_call: TRBV2; j_call: TRBJ2-3; clone_size: many; cdr3_nt: TGTGCCAGCATAGCGGGGGGGCTTGGGCAGTATTTT; cdr3_aa: CASIAGGLGQYF
d_call: NA; v_call: TRBV20-1; j_call: TRBJ2-3; clone_size: NA; cdr3_nt: TGCAGTGCTGATGGGTCGAGCACAGATACGCAGTATTTT; cdr3_aa: CSADGSSTDTQYF
d_call: TRBD2; v_call: TRBV4-2; j_call: TRBJ2-1; clone_size: few; cdr3_nt: TGTGCCAGCAGCCAAGAACTAGCGGGGGTCTACAATGAGCAGTTCTTC; cdr3_aa: CASSQELAGVYNEQFF
d_call: NA; v_call: TRBV20-1; j_call: TRBJ2-5; clone_size: many; cdr3_nt: TGCAGTGCTAGAGATCGACAGATTGTACACCAAGAGACCCAGTACTTC; cdr3_aa: CSARDRQIVHQETQYF
d_call: NA; v_call: TRBV19; j_call: TRBJ2-7; clone_size: few; cdr3_nt: TGTGCCAGTAGTCCGCCTAGGGTTTACGAGCAGTACTTC; cdr3_aa: CASSPPRVYEQYF
d_call: TRBD2; v_call: TRBV7-2; j_call: TRBJ2-7; clone_size: few; cdr3_nt: TGTGCCAGCAGCTTACTAGCGGGGGGAGAGCAGTACTTC; cdr3_aa: CASSLLAGGEQYF
d_call: NA; v_call: TRBV2; j_call: TRBJ1-6; clone_size: NA; cdr3_nt: TGTGCCAGCACCATAAGGCGAGTCAGCTCCTATAATTCACCCCTCCACTTT; cdr3_aa: CASTIRRVSSYNSPLHF
d_call: TRBD1; v_call: TRBV7-2; j_call: TRBJ2-5; clone_size: few; cdr3_nt: TGTGCCAGCAGCTTAGACGTGCAGGGGGCGAAGACCCAGTACTTC; cdr3_aa: CASSLDVQGAKTQYF
d_call: NA; v_call: TRBV7-2; j_call: TRBJ2-3; clone_size: few; cdr3_nt: TGTGCCAGCAGCTTAGCGAGAGGGCGGGGAGTCACAGATACGCAGTATTTT; cdr3_aa: CASSLARGRGVTDTQYF
d_call: NA; v_call: TRBV29-1; j_call: TRBJ1-4; clone_size: many; cdr3_nt: TGCAGCGTTGAGGGATTAGAAGAAAAACTGTTTTTT; cdr3_aa: CSVEGLEEKLFF
d_call: TRBD2; v_call: TRBV6-2/TRBV6-3; j_call: TRBJ2-7; clone_size: NA; cdr3_nt: TGTGCCAGCACCAAGGGATTACTAGCGACTGAGCAGTACTTC; cdr3_aa: CASTKGLLATEQYF